This entry describes one T cell receptor beta chain. The CDR3 length is 15 residues. V lost 1 base and J lost 6, with 15 bases in between. The germline V gene encodes CDR1 LNHDA and CDR2 SQIVND (reference sequence). The authors' processing: For nucleated cells, counts were estimated from reference gene primer amplification. Profiled with immunoSEQ multiplex PCR; TCRdb holds only in-frame clones, not every one. That table furnishes V, J and clone size, whereas the DNA furnished D and trimming. The sample carries some 200,000 clones, 70% to 90% recorded once. These data originate in a study of blood T cell repertoires in COVID-19. Overall study context: Sites in the United States, Italy and Spain provided acute and convalescent COVID-19 samples. T cells, B-cell-depleted T cells, or PBMCs supplied cDNA or gDNA.

Sequenced input: peripheral blood. The gene calls are TRBV19 and TRBJ1-1; possible D gene TRBD1, 6 bases. This clonotype was sampled from a woman older than 75 with acute or convalescent COVID-19. As DNA, the CDR3 is TGTGCCAGTAGTATAGGGTGGGACATCCTAGCTGAAGCTTTCTTT. Its protein product is CASSIGWDILAEAFF.